Presented here are 19 T cell receptor beta chains from one specimen sequenced in a study of T-cell memory formation after mild COVID-19. MiXCR, run by TCRdb on the 5' RACE reads, gives a single entry per CDR3 protein. This table holds about 560,000 distinct CDR3 sequences, about 22% found once. Sequencing was performed on PBMCs or a T cell subset sorted from them (not recorded which). These receptors all stem from an adult woman who had mild COVID-19 (a few samples of this study predate the infection). Cell type and time point are not known.

The V gene is TRBV21-1, the J gene TRBJ1-3. TRBV21-1 is recorded as a pseudogene. This CDR3 has 12 amino acids. The CDR3 reads CAGRVAGNTIYF. The CDR3 region has the DNA TGTGCCGGCCGGGTAGCGGGAAACACCATATATTTT.

The chain is built from TRBV20-1 and TRBJ1-5; TRBD1 matches 7 bases. V dropped 0 bases and J dropped 4; count of bases not matched to a gene: 9. CDR1 and CDR2 (germline): DFQATT, SNEGSKA (reference sequence). This CDR3 comprises 16 residues. DNA of the CDR3: TGCAGTGCTAGAGAGACGATACAGGGGCGGAATCAGCCCCAGCATTTT. It yields the protein CSARETIQGRNQPQHF.

This clonotype was counted a few times. The genes are TRBV19 and TRBJ2-5, with D perhaps TRBD1 (5 bases). V lost 1 base, J lost 4 bases, and 13 bases lay in between. The germline gives CDR1 LNHDA, CDR2 SQIVND (reference sequence). The CDR3 is 15 residues long. The CDR3 loop reads CASSIGRQRLETQYF. CDR3 DNA sequence: TGTGCCAGTAGTATAGGACGACAGAGGCTAGAGACCCAGTACTTC.

The V call is TRBV5-1, the J call TRBJ1-4, with 7 bases that match TRBD1. The CDR3 is 18 residues long. The germline CDR1 and CDR2 sequences are SGHRS and YFSETQ. V dropped 0 bases and J dropped 4; count of bases not matched to a gene: 12. The CDR3 loop is CASSLGRPGTEDNEKLFF. CDR3 DNA sequence: TGCGCCAGCAGCTTGGGAAGGCCCGGGACAGAAGATAATGAAAAACTGTTTTTT.

The CDR3 loop is CASSLSWTVNTEAFF. The DNA of the CDR3 is TGTGCCAGCAGCCTATCCTGGACCGTGAACACTGAAGCTTTCTTT. The V call is TRBV9, the J call TRBJ1-1; no clear D. Per the germline V gene, CDR1 is SGDLS and CDR2 is YYNGEE. Trimming took 4 bases from V and 0 from J, leaving 13 bases between them. The CDR3 covers 15 residues.

This clonotype came up a few times. The chain couples TRBV12-3 or TRBV12-4 to TRBJ1-5; D may be TRBD1 (5 bases). This CDR3 is 12 amino acids long. V was clipped by 5 bases and J by 15 bases, with 17 bases between them. CDR3 sequence (DNA): TGTGCCAGCAGTCCAGAACCCACGACAGCGCATTTT. It codes for CASSPEPTTAHF.

This clonotype was detected only a few times. The V call is TRBV4-1, the J call TRBJ1-1; D uncertain. Trimming took off 1 base at V and 9 bases at J, with 15 bases between the two ends. The CDR3 contains 14 residues. Germline values: CDR1 MGHRA, CDR2 YSYEKL. The CDR3 is CASSQVVGGPKAFF. CDR3 bases: TGCGCCAGCAGCCAAGTTGTGGGCGGACCTAAAGCTTTCTTT.

The rearrangement uses TRBV24-1 and TRBJ2-1, with D uncertain. V was pared by 5 bases and J by 0 bases, with 10 bases between. Germline values: CDR1 KGHDR, CDR2 SFDVKD. The CDR3 has 15 amino acids. The CDR3 bases are TGTGCCACCAGTGGGCCTCAAGTCTCCTACAATGAGCAGTTCTTC. Translation: CATSGPQVSYNEQFF.

V is TRBV20-1 and J is TRBJ1-1; D not certain. The germline V gene encodes CDR1 DFQATT and CDR2 SNEGSKA (reference sequence). The V end lost 0 bases, the J end lost 10 bases, and 12 bases lay between the germline ends. This CDR3 region has 12 residues. The CDR3 bases are TGCAGTGCTAGAGAAGGCTCCTACTCAGCTTTCTTT. This translates into CSAREGSYSAFF.

This clonotype was seen more than once but under ten times. The CDR3 reads CASSPWSQGTYGYTF. The CDR3 nucleotides read TGCGCCAGCAGCCCGTGGTCCCAGGGTACCTATGGCTACACCTTC. V is TRBV5-1 and J is TRBJ1-2, with D possibly matching TRBD1 (5 bases). CDR3 length: 15 amino acids. Germline V lookup: CDR1 SGHRS, CDR2 YFSETQ. Between the trimmed V and J ends, which lost 4 bases and 4 bases, there was a span of 17 bases.

In its sample, this clonotype was seen a few times. The chain combines TRBV20-1 with TRBJ1-5, with D perhaps matching TRBD1 (6 bases). Per the germline V gene, CDR1 is DFQATT and CDR2 is SNEGSKA (reference sequence). The CDR3 consists of 12 residues. This CDR3 is CSVRGFNQPQHF. CDR3 coding DNA: TGCAGCGTGAGGGGGTTCAATCAGCCCCAGCATTTT.

Worth noting for this clonotype: The germline gene is not matched at one end of the junction; a read error may be the cause. The rearrangement joins TRBV20-1 to TRBJ1-1; D unresolved. The germline gives CDR1 DFQATT, CDR2 SNEGSKA (reference sequence). The CDR3 is 18 amino acids. The CDR3 loop reads CSANRAGIFGLRNTEAFF. The CDR3 DNA follows: TGCAGTGCTAACCGAGCGGGTATTTTCGGTCTGAGGAACACTGAAGCTTTTTTT.

This clonotype was picked up a small number of times. The chain uses TRBV3-1 and TRBJ1-1; D is undetermined. Germline CDR1 reads LGHDT; CDR2 reads YNNKEL (reference sequence). CDR3 size: 13 residues. Trimming left V 4 bases short and J 1 base short, with 7 bases between. The DNA for the CDR3 is TGTGCCAGCAGCCGGAGTCAGAACACTGAAGCTTTCTTT. Translating gives CASSRSQNTEAFF. Supplemented by reference TRBV3-1 and TRBJ1-1, the full variable domain reads DTAVSQTPKYLVTQMGNDKSIKCEQNLGHDTMYWYKQDSKKFLKIMFSYNNKELIINETVPNRFSPKSPDKAHLNLHINSLELGDSAVYFCASSRSQNTEAFFGQGTRLTVV.

The chain employs TRBV4-1 and TRBJ2-1; TRBD2 aligns across 10 bases. There are 16 residues in the CDR3. The trim removed 1 base at V and 7 bases at J, leaving 7 bases unmatched. Looked up from germline, CDR1 is MGHRA and CDR2 is YSYEKL. CDR3 in DNA: TGCGCCAGCAGCCAAGTAACCAGCGGGGGGGTAAATGAGCAGTTCTTC. Amino acids: CASSQVTSGGVNEQFF.

The sample holds many counts of this clonotype. V and J are TRBV5-1 and TRBJ2-2, with TRBD2 as a possible D gene (5 bases). Germline lookup yields CDR1 SGHRS and CDR2 YFSETQ. V lost 6 bases, J lost 0 bases, and 12 bases lay in between. The CDR3 is 15 amino acids. DNA of the CDR3: TGCGCCAGCATAAGGGAGCCCCCGAACACCGGGGAGCTGTTTTTT. Translated, it gives CASIREPPNTGELFF. Full variable domain (rest looked up from reference TRBV5-1 and TRBJ2-2): KAGVTQTPRYLIKTRGQQVTLSCSPISGHRSVSWYQQTPGQGLQFLFEYFSETQRNKGNFPGRFSGRQFSNSRSEMNVSTLELGDSALYLCASIREPPNTGELFFGEGSRLTVL.

This clonotype was detected only a few times. The chain combines TRBV4-2 with TRBJ1-6, with TRBD1 matching over 9 bases. CDR3 size: 19 residues. The trim removed 4 bases at V and 0 bases at J, leaving 10 bases unmatched. CDR1 LGHNA and CDR2 YNFKEQ come from the germline V gene. CDR3 amino acids: CASSRRTGGESSYNSPLHF. CDR3 nucleotides: TGTGCCAGCAGCCGCCGTACAGGGGGCGAGAGCTCCTATAATTCACCCCTCCACTTT.

This chain connects TRBV5-1 to TRBJ2-3; 8 bases match TRBD2. The germline CDR1 and CDR2 sequences are SGHRS and YFSETQ. V shed 4 bases, J shed 4 bases, and the junction held 5 bases outside the gene matches. This CDR3 contains 14 residues. The CDR3 protein is CASSPRGGADTQYF. The CDR3 nucleotides are TGCGCCAGCAGCCCCCGGGGGGGGGCAGATACGCAGTATTTT.

V is TRBV6-2 or TRBV6-3 and J is TRBJ2-7; 9 bases align to TRBD1. The CDR3 has 15 residues. Germline V CDR1 and CDR2: MNHEY, SVGEGT. V lost 4 bases to trimming and J lost 1 base; unmatched junction nucleotides: 5. CDR3 protein: CASSSRDRVSYEQYF. The CDR3 nucleotides read TGTGCCAGCAGTTCCCGGGACAGGGTTTCCTACGAGCAGTACTTC.

The CDR3 loop reads CASSLTPRGQGNSGANVLTF. CDR3 sequence (DNA): TGTGCCAGCAGCTTGACCCCCAGGGGACAGGGGAACTCTGGGGCCAACGTCCTGACTTTC. The gene calls are TRBV5-6 and TRBJ2-6; 10 nucleotides line up with TRBD1. This CDR3 contains 20 residues. Germline loops: CDR1 SGHDT, CDR2 YYEEEE. V lost 1 base to trimming and J lost 0 bases; unmatched junction nucleotides: 10.